These T cell receptor beta chains were read from a single sample in a study of Ad26.COV2.S vaccination and SARS-CoV-2 variants. Clones were sequenced by immunoSEQ multiplex PCR, and TCRdb holds only the in-frame ones, with some missing. The data contain around 400,000 clones, approximately 90% of them singletons. The sequencing used peripheral blood, collected in a trial of Ad26.COV2.S vaccine versus placebo. Receptor source: a person between 18 and 65 years old who received the Ad26.COV2.S COVID-19 vaccine or a placebo. Each CDR3 is given with its conserved first and last residue. D genes are given only for firm matches. Only part of the rows carry a size: once, few, many, or a class if the clone is expanded.

.	TRBV5-6	TRBJ1-5	15	.	TGTGCCAGCAGCTCAGGCGGCGGGCGGAGGCAGCCCCAGCATTTT	CASSSGGGRRQPQHF
TRBD1	TRBV24-1	TRBJ2-7	15	.	TGTGCCACCAGTGAGGGACAGGGTAGATCTTCCGAGCAGTACTTC	CATSEGQGRSSEQYF
.	TRBV19	TRBJ1-1	13	.	TGTGCCAGTAGTGCCCCGGGGAACACTGAAGCTTTCTTT	CASSAPGNTEAFF
.	TRBV7-9	TRBJ2-1	16	.	TGTGCCAGCAGCCGGTTCGGGAGAAGTTTTAGAAATGAGCAGTTCTTC	CASSRFGRSFRNEQFF
TRBD2	TRBV19	TRBJ2-1	13	.	TGTGCCAGTAGAGCGGGAGGGTACAATGAGCAGTTCTTC	CASRAGGYNEQFF
TRBD1	TRBV19	TRBJ1-4	15	.	TGTGCCAGTAGTCTGACCGGGACAGGGGTTGAAAAACTGTTTTTT	CASSLTGTGVEKLFF
.	TRBV11-2	TRBJ1-2	14	.	TGTGCCAGCAGCTTAGGCTCCACGGACTATGGCTACACCTTC	CASSLGSTDYGYTF
TRBD2	TRBV4-1	TRBJ2-4	16	few	TGCGCCAGCAGCCAAGATATGGCTAGCGGACAAAACATTCAGTACTTC	CASSQDMASGQNIQYF
TRBD2	TRBV4-3	TRBJ2-1	19	.	TGCGCCAGCAGCCCCGGACTAGCGGCAACAACATCCTCCTACAATGAGCAGTTCTTC	CASSPGLAATTSSYNEQFF
.	TRBV5-4	TRBJ1-1	15	.	TGTGCCAGCAGCTTGGTATTCGGACGCAACACTGAAGCTTTCTTT	CASSLVFGRNTEAFF
.	TRBV4-1	TRBJ1-5	13	.	TGCGCCAGCAGCCCGACCGAGGATCAGCCCCAGCATTTT	CASSPTEDQPQHF
TRBD2	TRBV19	TRBJ2-1	14	.	TGTGCCAGTAGTATTACTAGCGGGAGTTATGAGCAGTTCTTC	CASSITSGSYEQFF
TRBD1	TRBV5-4	TRBJ2-3	15	.	TGTGCCAGCAGCGTGGGACAGCAAGTCACAGATACGCAGTATTTT	CASSVGQQVTDTQYF
TRBD2	TRBV25-1	TRBJ2-7	15	.	TGTGCCAGCAGTGTAGGACTAGCGGGCCCCTACGAGCAGTACTTC	CASSVGLAGPYEQYF
.	TRBV19	TRBJ2-2	13	.	TGTGCCAGTAGCCCTACAAGAACCGGGGAGCTGTTTTTT	CASSPTRTGELFF
TRBD1	TRBV13	TRBJ2-7	14	.	TGTGCCAGCAGCCCCCGGGACAGGGCCTACGAGCAGTACTTC	CASSPRDRAYEQYF
TRBD1	TRBV29-1	TRBJ2-7	11	.	TGCAGCGTCCCGGGACAGGGGGGATTGTACTTC	CSVPGQGGLYF
.	TRBV19	TRBJ2-5	13	.	TGTGCCAGTAGTTCCCGGTGGGCCGGGACCCAGTACTTC	CASSSRWAGTQYF
TRBD1	TRBV7-2	TRBJ2-7	14	.	TGTGCCAGCAGCCGGGACAGCCTCCTCTACGAGCAGTACTTC	CASSRDSLLYEQYF
.	TRBV19	TRBJ2-3	16	.	TGTGCCAGTAGTATCGGGACACCGGGGAAAACAGATACGCAGTATTTT	CASSIGTPGKTDTQYF
.	TRBV9	TRBJ2-1	16	.	TGTGCCAGCAGCGTAGCTGGGCTAGAACGGGGTCGTGAGCAGTTCTTC	CASSVAGLERGREQFF
TRBD1	TRBV28	TRBJ1-1	14	.	TGTGCCAGCAGGCCGGACAGGCCGAACACTGAAGCTTTCTTT	CASRPDRPNTEAFF
.	TRBV19	TRBJ2-2	14	.	TGTGCCAGTAGCGAACAGGGGAACACCGGGGAGCTGTTTTTT	CASSEQGNTGELFF
.	TRBV28	TRBJ2-1	15	.	TGTGCCAGCGGACCTGGGGGATTGCTGGGGACTTGGCAGTTCTTC	CASGPGGLLGTWQFF
TRBD1	TRBV5-6	TRBJ1-2	15	many	TGTGCCAGCAGTCAACAGGGGGTCCTAACGGGAGGCTACACCTTC	CASSQQGVLTGGYTF
.	TRBV6-5	TRBJ2-7	14	.	TGTGCCAGCAGTTGGAGATCGGACTCCTACGAGCAGTACTTC	CASSWRSDSYEQYF
TRBD2	TRBV28	TRBJ2-5	16	.	TGTGCCAGCAGGGCGGGACTAGCGGCCGGGCAAGAGACCCAGTACTTC	CASRAGLAAGQETQYF
.	TRBV6-2/TRBV6-3	TRBJ2-3	17	.	TGTGCCAGCAGTTACTCCGCCCCCGGAGTTCGAACAGATACGCAGTATTTT	CASSYSAPGVRTDTQYF
.	TRBV28	TRBJ2-7	13	.	TGTGCCAGCAGCCAGGCCCCAGGGGACGAGCAGTACTTC	CASSQAPGDEQYF
.	TRBV7-6	TRBJ2-1	12	.	TGTGCCAGCAACCAACTAGGGAATGAGCAGTTCTTC	CASNQLGNEQFF
.	TRBV5-4	TRBJ1-4	17	.	TGTGCCAGCAGCTTGAGGTCAGGATTCACAACTAATGAAAAACTGTTTTTT	CASSLRSGFTTNEKLFF